This TCR beta chain comes out of a study of T cell repertoires in cytomegalovirus infection. The wider study: Newly reported HLA-C-restricted and thoroughly characterized HLA-B-restricted CMV epitopes were employed. Matching HLA type and CMV infection were both indicated by public TCR beta signatures. General study results and limits: Cumulative frequency (of public TCR beta family members) identified carriers of CMV plus the relevant HLA.

The ends were cut back, 6 bases at V and 8 bases at J, with 19 bases in the middle. The germline gives CDR1 DFQATT, CDR2 SNEGSKA (reference sequence). The CDR3 length is 14 residues. TCRdb reanalysed the reads using MiXCR and keeps one entry per CDR3 protein. The sample shows around 710,000 distinct CDR3 sequences, roughly 29% of them seen only once. Ten or more counts support this clonotype. The antigen remains unidentified. This specimen consisted of cultured CD8+ T cells from PBMCs, obtained from culture after CMV antigen stimulation. The chain combines TRBV20-1 with TRBJ1-4, with D tentatively TRBD1 (6 bases). This TCR derives from a human donor in good health (CMV status not recorded). Some clones in this sample may be carry-over from other donors' samples. CDR3 in DNA: TGCAGTGCCAAACCCGGGGGGCGAAGGGAAAAACTGTTTTTT. Translating gives CSAKPGGRREKLFF.